Below are 7 T cell receptor beta chains sequenced from a single sample in a study of blood T cell repertoires in COVID-19. Using immunoSEQ multiplex PCR, the repertoire was profiled, and TCRdb retains in-frame clones only, with some absent. The repertoire includes hundreds of thousands of clones, around 90% of them detected once, and just under 9.5% sits in the top ten. Specimen: peripheral blood. These receptors were obtained from a young man with active or convalescent COVID-19.

The V and J genes are TRBV15 and TRBJ1-1; no firm D call. The CDR3 consists of 13 residues. CDR1 is LNHNV and CDR2 is YYDKDF in the germline V gene (reference sequence). Trimming cost V 8 bases and J 2 bases, with 12 bases left between them. The CDR3 DNA sequence: TGTGCCACCTCTCGCTCGGGAAACACTGAAGCTTTCTTT. This gives the protein CATSRSGNTEAFF. Based on the CDR3 plus reference TRBV15 and TRBJ1-1, the full variable domain is DAMVIQNPRYQVTQFGKPVTLSCSQTLNHNVMYWYQQKSSQAPKLLFHYYDKDFNNEADTPDNFQSRRPNTSFCFLDIRSPGLGDTAMYLCATSRSGNTEAFFGQGTRLTVV.

J is TRBJ1-1 and V is TRBV7-2, with unresolved D. The germline gives CDR1 SGHTA, CDR2 FQGNSA. V gave up 4 bases and J gave up 1 base, with 10 bases separating them. The CDR3 totals 14 residues. CDR3 sequence: CASSYSFGNTEAFF. The CDR3 DNA is TGTGCCAGCAGCTACAGCTTTGGGAACACTGAAGCTTTCTTT.

This chain uses TRBV7-6 with TRBJ2-3, with 9 nucleotides matching TRBD2. V shed 2 bases and J 3 bases; nucleotides not matched to a gene: 3. The CDR3 covers 15 residues. Germline V lookup: CDR1 SGHVS, CDR2 FNYEAQ. The CDR3 nucleotides are TGTGCCAGCAGCTTACTAAGCGGGGGGACAGATACGCAGTATTTT. The encoded protein is CASSLLSGGTDTQYF.

The chain recombines TRBV14 with TRBJ2-1; 7 bases match TRBD1. Trimming removed 4 bases from V and 10 bases from J; junction bases left unmatched: 16. Germline loops: CDR1 SGHDN, CDR2 FVKESK. This CDR3 is 16 amino acids long. Written as DNA, the CDR3 is TGTGCCAGCAGCCGGGGAACGGGGCCCAGGGGGTCCGAGCAGTTCTTC. As protein: CASSRGTGPRGSEQFF.

In its sample, this clone was seen many times. The rearrangement uses TRBV6-4 and TRBJ2-3; 9 positions match TRBD1. Germline-derived CDR1 and CDR2 are MRHNA and SNTAGT. The trim removed 3 bases at V and 1 base at J, leaving 2 bases unmatched. The CDR3 contains 15 residues. Written as DNA, the CDR3 is TGTGCCAGCAGTGAGACAGGGGGTGGCACAGATACGCAGTATTTT. Its translation is CASSETGGGTDTQYF.

The chain recombines TRBV12-5 with TRBJ2-7; D may be TRBD1 (6 bases). This CDR3 is 11 amino acids long. Germline values: CDR1 LGHNT, CDR2 FRNRAP. V was clipped by 1 base and J by 10 bases, with 8 bases between them. CDR3 DNA: TGTGCTAGTGGTTTGGCGGGGACACAGTACTTC. It translates to CASGLAGTQYF. The whole variable domain, remainder taken from reference TRBV12-5 and TRBJ2-7, is DARVTQTPRHKVTEMGQEVTMRCQPILGHNTVFWYRQTMMQGLELLAYFRNRAPLDDSGMPKDRFSAEMPDATLATLKIQPSEPRDSAVYFCASGLAGTQYFGPGTRLTVT.

The chain uses TRBV5-6 and TRBJ1-3; D possibly corresponds to TRBD1 (5 bases). The germline V and J ends were trimmed by 0 bases and 0 bases, with 10 bases remaining between them. Germline V lookup: CDR1 SGHDT, CDR2 YYEEEE. The CDR3 contains 16 residues. Here the CDR3 reads CASSLDRWSSGNTIYF. CDR3 DNA: TGTGCCAGCAGCTTGGACAGGTGGAGCTCTGGAAACACCATATATTTT.